Below, 5 T cell receptor beta chains from the same sample are listed, as sequenced in a study of immune heterogeneity within non-small cell lung tumors. Template input was genomic DNA from bulk tumor (600 ng per sample). Several far-apart biopsies were taken per primary tumor during surgery. Those enrolled were patients newly diagnosed with untreated non-small cell lung cancer and undergoing curative surgery. In a multiplex PCR, 32 V and 13 J primers amplified TCR beta CDR3. MiXCR, applied by TCRdb to the multiplex PCR reads, yields one record per CDR3 protein. Among roughly 15,000 distinct CDR3 sequences listed, 30% to 35% were seen once. The sequencing input was lung tumor tissue. The source of these receptors is a woman in her fifties or sixties with non-small cell lung cancer.

This sequence joins TRBV29-1 and TRBJ2-7, with D hard to call. CDR3 size: 12 residues. Germline CDR1 reads SQVTM; CDR2 reads ANQGSEA. Between the trimmed V and J ends, which lost 6 bases and 7 bases, there was a span of 16 bases. The CDR3 protein is CSVATASGEQYF. The DNA of the CDR3 is TGCAGCGTCGCGACTGCGTCCGGAGAGCAGTACTTC.

This clonotype was observed many times. The chain uses TRBV2 and TRBJ1-1; D gene ambiguous. The CDR3 is made up of 13 amino acids. Germline CDR1 is SNHLY and CDR2 is FYNNEI. Trimming removed 4 bases at V and 1 base at J, with 7 bases between. CDR3: CASSAQRNTEAFF. The CDR3 region has the DNA TGTGCCAGCAGTGCTCAAAGGAACACTGAAGCTTTCTTT.

By share, this clonotype ranks as medium-sized. The rearrangement joins TRBV18 to TRBJ2-5; D is unresolved. CDR3 length equals 14 residues. The V gene lost 6 bases and the J gene lost 1 base, with 12 bases spanning the gap. From germline, CDR1 is KGHSH and CDR2 LQKENI. The CDR3 DNA is TGTGCCAGCTCCAACCGGGCCCTCCAAGAGACCCAGTACTTC. Its translation: CASSNRALQETQYF.

Comments on this clonotype: At one end, the junction sequence differs from germline, possibly due to a read error. The chain couples TRBV14 to TRBJ2-1; D ambiguous. CDR1 SGHDN and CDR2 FVKESK come from the germline V gene. The CDR3 has 15 residues. CDR3 sequence: CPSSSPGPRTNEQFF. CDR3 DNA sequence: TGTCCCAGCAGCTCTCCCGGGCCGCGTACCAATGAGCAGTTCTTC.

This clonotype came up many times. V and J are TRBV7-8 and TRBJ1-1, with a tentative D call TRBD1 (6 bases). The V gene's germline CDR1 is SGHVS and CDR2 FQNEAQ. The CDR3 has 16 amino acids. The germline V and J ends were trimmed by 5 bases and 3 bases, with 19 bases remaining between them. In nucleotides, the CDR3 is TGTGCCAGCAGCCCCCTAGCCCAGGGGCTGGACACTGAAGCTTTCTTT. Encoded protein: CASSPLAQGLDTEAFF.